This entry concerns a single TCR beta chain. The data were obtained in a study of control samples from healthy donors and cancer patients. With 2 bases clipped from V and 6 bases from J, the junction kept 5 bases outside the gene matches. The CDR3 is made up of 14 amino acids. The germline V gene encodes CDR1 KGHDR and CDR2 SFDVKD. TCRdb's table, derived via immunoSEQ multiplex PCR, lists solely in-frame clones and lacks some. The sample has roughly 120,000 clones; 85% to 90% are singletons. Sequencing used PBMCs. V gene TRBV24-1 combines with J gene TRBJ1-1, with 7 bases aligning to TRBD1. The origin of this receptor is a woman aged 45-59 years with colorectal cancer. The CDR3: CATSDSRGLPEAFF. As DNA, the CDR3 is TGTGCCACCAGTGATTCTAGGGGGCTCCCTGAAGCTTTCTTT.